This TCR beta chain was found in a study of cytomegalovirus exposure and HLA in healthy donors. Whole-study findings and limits: TCR beta chain V- and J-gene trimming was linked, in a later analysis, to a missense variant in DCLRE1C. TCR beta chains associated with HLA were, in a later analysis, more clonally expanded than equally common others. Because they were indistinguishable, some V segments, including TRBV6-2 and TRBV6-3, were excluded.

Worth noting for this clone: The antigen remains unidentified.

The study ran its PCR with 60 Vbeta and 13 Jbeta primers. TCRdb's table, derived via immunoSEQ multiplex PCR, lists solely in-frame clones and lacks some. Here the sample spans about 200,000 clones, 70% to 90% being singletons. V gave up 4 bases and J gave up 3 bases; unmatched junction bases: 1. Germline V gene sequence: CDR1 SGHRS, CDR2 YFSETQ. This CDR3 has 13 residues. Specimen: PBMCs. The receptor's source is a man aged 30 to 45 in good health and CMV-seronegative. The V gene is TRBV5-1, the J gene TRBJ2-1, with 7 bases fitting TRBD2. The CDR3 spells CASSGGGYNEQFF. The CDR3 DNA reads as TGCGCCAGCAGCGGGGGGGGCTACAATGAGCAGTTCTTC.